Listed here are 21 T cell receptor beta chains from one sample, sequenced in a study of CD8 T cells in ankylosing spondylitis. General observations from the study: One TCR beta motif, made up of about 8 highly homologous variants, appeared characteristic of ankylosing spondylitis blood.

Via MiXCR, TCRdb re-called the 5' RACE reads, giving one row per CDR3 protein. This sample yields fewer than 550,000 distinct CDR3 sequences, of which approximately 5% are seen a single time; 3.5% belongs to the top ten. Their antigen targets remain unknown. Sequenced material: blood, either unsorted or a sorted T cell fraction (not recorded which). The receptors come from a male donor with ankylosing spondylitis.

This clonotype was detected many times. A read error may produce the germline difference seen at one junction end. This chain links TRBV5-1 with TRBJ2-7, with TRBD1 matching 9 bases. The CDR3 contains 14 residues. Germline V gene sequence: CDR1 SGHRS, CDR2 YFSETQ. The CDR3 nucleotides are TGCGCCAGCAGCCCGGACAGGGGTGAGCTCCACCATTTCTTC. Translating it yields CASSPDRGELHHFF.

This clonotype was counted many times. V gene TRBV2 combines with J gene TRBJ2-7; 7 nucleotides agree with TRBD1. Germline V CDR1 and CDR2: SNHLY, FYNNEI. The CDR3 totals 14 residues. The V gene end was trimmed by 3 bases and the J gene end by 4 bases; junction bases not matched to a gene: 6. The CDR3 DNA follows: TGTGCCAGCAGTGATGGGGACAGAAGATACGAGCAGTACTTC. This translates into CASSDGDRRYEQYF. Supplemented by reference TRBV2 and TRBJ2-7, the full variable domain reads EPEVTQTPSHQVTQMGQEVILRCVPISNHLYFYWYRQILGQKVEFLVSFYNNEISEKSEIFDDQFSVERPDGSNFTLKIRSTKLEDSAMYFCASSDGDRRYEQYFGPGTRLTVT.

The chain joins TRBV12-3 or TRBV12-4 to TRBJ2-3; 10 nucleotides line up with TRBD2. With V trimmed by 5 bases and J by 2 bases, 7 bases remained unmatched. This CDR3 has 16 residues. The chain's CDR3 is CASSANSGRNTDTQYF. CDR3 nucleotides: TGTGCCAGCAGTGCCAATAGCGGGAGGAACACAGATACGCAGTATTTT.

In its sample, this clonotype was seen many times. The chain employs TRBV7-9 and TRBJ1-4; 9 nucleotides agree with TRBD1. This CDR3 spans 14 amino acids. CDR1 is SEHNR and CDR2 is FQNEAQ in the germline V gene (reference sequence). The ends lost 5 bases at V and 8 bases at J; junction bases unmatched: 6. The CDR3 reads CASSDMTGGEKLFF. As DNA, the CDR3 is TGTGCCAGCAGCGACATGACAGGGGGAGAAAAACTGTTTTTT. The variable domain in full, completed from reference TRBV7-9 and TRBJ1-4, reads DTGVSQNPRHKITKRGQNVTFRCDPISEHNRLYWYRQTLGQGPEFLTYFQNEAQLEKSRLLSDRFSAERPKGSFSTLEIQRTEQGDSAMYLCASSDMTGGEKLFFGSGTQLSVL.

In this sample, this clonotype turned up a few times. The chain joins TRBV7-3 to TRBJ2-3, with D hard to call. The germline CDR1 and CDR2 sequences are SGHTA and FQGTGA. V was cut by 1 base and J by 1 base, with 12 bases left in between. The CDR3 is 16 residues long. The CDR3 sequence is CASSLNSIPGTDTQYF. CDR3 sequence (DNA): TGTGCCAGCAGCTTAAATTCCATTCCGGGCACAGATACGCAGTATTTT.

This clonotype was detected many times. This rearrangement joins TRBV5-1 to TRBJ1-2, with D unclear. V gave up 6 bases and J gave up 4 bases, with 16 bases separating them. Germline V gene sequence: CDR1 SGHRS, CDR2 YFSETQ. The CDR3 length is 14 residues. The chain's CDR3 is CASNRDGGSYGYTF. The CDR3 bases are TGCGCCAGCAACCGAGACGGTGGCAGCTATGGCTACACCTTC.

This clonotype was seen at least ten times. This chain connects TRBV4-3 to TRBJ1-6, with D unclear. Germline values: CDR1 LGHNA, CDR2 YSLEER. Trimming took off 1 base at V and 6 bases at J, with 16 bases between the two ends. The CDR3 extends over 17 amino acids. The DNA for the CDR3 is TGCGCCAGCAGCCAAGTCTTCTCGGAAACGGGTAATTCACCCCTCCACTTT. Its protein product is CASSQVFSETGNSPLHF.

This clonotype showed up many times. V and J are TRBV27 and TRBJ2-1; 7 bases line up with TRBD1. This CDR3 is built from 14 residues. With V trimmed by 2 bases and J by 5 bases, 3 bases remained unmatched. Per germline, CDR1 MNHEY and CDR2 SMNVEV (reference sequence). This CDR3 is CASSLRQGNNEQFF. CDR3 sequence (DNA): TGTGCCAGCAGTTTACGACAGGGAAACAATGAGCAGTTCTTC.

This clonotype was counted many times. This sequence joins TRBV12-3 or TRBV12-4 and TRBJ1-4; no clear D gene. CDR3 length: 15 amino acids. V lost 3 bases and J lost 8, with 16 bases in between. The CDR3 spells CASSLGDLGVEKLFF. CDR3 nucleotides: TGTGCCAGCAGTTTGGGCGACTTGGGAGTGGAAAAACTGTTTTTT.

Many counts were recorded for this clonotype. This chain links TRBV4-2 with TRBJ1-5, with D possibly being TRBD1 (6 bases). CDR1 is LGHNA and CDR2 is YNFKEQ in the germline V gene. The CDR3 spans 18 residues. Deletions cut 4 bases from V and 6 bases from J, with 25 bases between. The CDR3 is CASSPWRGGPLTSQPQHF. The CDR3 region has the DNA TGTGCCAGCAGCCCGTGGCGCGGGGGCCCTTTAACTAGTCAGCCCCAGCATTTT.

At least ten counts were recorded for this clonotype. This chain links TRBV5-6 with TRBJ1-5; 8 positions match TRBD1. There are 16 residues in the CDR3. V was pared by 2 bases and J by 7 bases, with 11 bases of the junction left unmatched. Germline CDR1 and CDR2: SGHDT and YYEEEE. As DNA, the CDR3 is TGTGCCAGCAGCTTCGCCTTCGGACAGGGAGAGCAGCCCCAGCATTTT. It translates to CASSFAFGQGEQPQHF.

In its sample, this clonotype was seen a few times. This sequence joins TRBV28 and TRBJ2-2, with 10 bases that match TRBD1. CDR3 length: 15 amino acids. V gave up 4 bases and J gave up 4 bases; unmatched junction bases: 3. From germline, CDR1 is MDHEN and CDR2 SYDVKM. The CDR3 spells CASSWTGGFTGELFF. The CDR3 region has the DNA TGTGCCAGCAGTTGGACAGGGGGGTTCACCGGGGAGCTGTTTTTT.

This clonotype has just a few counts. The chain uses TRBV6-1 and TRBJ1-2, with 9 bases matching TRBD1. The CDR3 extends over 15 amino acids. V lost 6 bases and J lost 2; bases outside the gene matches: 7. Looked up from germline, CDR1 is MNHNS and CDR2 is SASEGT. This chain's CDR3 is CASRGWDRVNYGYTF. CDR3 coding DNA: TGTGCCAGCAGAGGGTGGGACAGGGTAAACTATGGCTACACCTTC.

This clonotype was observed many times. Here the CDR3 DNA reads TGTGCCAGCAGCTCCTGGACAGGGTGGCAAGAGACCCAGTACTTC. It specifies CASSSWTGWQETQYF. This chain uses TRBV7-2 with TRBJ2-5; 8 nucleotides match TRBD1. Germline V gene sequence: CDR1 SGHTA, CDR2 FQGNSA. There are 15 residues in the CDR3. Unmatched junction bases numbered 6, after V lost 4 bases and J lost 2 bases.

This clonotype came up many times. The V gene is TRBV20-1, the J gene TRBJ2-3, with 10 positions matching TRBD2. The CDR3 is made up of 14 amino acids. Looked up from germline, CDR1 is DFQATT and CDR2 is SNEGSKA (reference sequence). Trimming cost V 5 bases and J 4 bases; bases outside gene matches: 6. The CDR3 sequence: CSAPSGRGPDTQYF. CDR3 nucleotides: TGCAGTGCTCCTAGCGGGAGAGGCCCAGATACGCAGTATTTT.

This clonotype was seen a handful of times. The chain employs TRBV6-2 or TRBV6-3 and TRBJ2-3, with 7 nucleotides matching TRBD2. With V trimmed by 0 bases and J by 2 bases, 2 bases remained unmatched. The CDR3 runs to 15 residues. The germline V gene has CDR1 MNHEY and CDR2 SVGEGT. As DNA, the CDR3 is TGTGCCAGCAGTTACTCTTGGGACTACACAGATACGCAGTATTTT. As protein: CASSYSWDYTDTQYF.

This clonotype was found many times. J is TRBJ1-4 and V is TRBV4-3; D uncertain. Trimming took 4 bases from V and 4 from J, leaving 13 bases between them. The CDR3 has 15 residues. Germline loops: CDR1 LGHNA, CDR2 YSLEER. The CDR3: CASSPRQAINEKLFF. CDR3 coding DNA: TGCGCCAGCAGCCCCCGGCAGGCGATTAATGAAAAACTGTTTTTT.

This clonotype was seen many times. In DNA form, the CDR3 reads TGTGCCAGCAGCTTGGCCCCCAGAAGCACTGAAGCTTTCTTT. Amino acid sequence: CASSLAPRSTEAFF. The chain uses TRBV5-6 and TRBJ1-1; no clear D. The CDR3 has 14 amino acids. Germline values: CDR1 SGHDT, CDR2 YYEEEE. V lost 0 bases and J lost 4, with 10 bases in between.

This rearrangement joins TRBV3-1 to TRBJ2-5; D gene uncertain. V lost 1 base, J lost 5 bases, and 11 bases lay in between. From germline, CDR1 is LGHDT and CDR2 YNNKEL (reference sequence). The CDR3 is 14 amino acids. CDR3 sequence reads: CASSQVGVGETQYF. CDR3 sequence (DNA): TGTGCCAGCAGCCAAGTCGGTGTTGGGGAGACCCAGTACTTC.

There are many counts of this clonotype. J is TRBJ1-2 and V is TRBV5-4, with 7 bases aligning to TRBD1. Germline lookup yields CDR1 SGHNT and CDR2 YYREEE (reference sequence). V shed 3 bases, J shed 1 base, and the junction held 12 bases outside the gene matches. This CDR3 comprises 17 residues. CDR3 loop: CASSSPTGYSVNYGYTF. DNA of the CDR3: TGTGCCAGCAGCTCTCCGACAGGGTACAGTGTTAACTATGGCTACACCTTC.

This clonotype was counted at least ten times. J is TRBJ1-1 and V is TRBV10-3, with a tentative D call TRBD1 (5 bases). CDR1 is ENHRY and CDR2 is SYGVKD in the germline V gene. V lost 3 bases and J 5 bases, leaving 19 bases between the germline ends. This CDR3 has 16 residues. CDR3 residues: CAISDRDLSGSTEAFF. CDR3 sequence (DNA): TGTGCCATCAGTGACCGGGACCTCTCTGGGAGTACTGAAGCTTTCTTT.